A selection of T cell receptor beta chains follows, all from one sample in a study of naive and memory T cell subsets. TCRdb re-called the UMI-ligation and nested PCR reads through MiXCR, storing one row per CDR3 protein. The data hold 7,000 to 9,000 distinct CDR3 sequences, with less than 35% observed a single time. Sequencing input: CD8+ TEMRA cells from blood. The receptor source for this set is a human donor in good health. Each CDR3 is given with its conserved first and last residue. D genes are given only for firm matches. Expanded clones are given a class, and other clones once, few, many or no size at all.

DNA: TGTGCCAGCAGCTCGACCGGGATTGGCACAGATACGCAGTATTTT
CDR3: CASSSTGIGTDTQYF
size: .
V: TRBV9
D: .
J: TRBJ2-3

DNA: TGCAGTGCTAGAAGTCGAGGAGATAATGAAAAACTGTTTTTT
CDR3: CSARSRGDNEKLFF
size: few
V: TRBV20-1
D: .
J: TRBJ1-4

DNA: TGTGCCAGCAGCTCCTCCGGGGATACAGATACGCAGTATTTT
CDR3: CASSSSGDTDTQYF
size: .
V: TRBV11-1
D: .
J: TRBJ2-3

DNA: TGTGCCACCAGTGATTTCGCTAGCGGGAACTACAATGAGCAGTTCTTC
CDR3: CATSDFASGNYNEQFF
size: .
V: TRBV24-1
D: TRBD2
J: TRBJ2-1

DNA: TGTGCCAGCAGCTTAGCCAGAACCCAAGAGGCAACTAATGAAAAACTGTTTTTT
CDR3: CASSLARTQEATNEKLFF
size: few
V: TRBV11-3
D: .
J: TRBJ1-4

DNA: TGTGCCATCAGTGAGTCGCCCGCGGCAACTAATGAAAAACTGTTTTTT
CDR3: CAISESPAATNEKLFF
size: .
V: TRBV10-3
D: .
J: TRBJ1-4

DNA: TGTGCCAGCAGTGAAGGTGTGCATAGCAATCAGCCCCAGCATTTT
CDR3: CASSEGVHSNQPQHF
size: .
V: TRBV2
D: .
J: TRBJ1-5

DNA: TGTGCCAGCACCGAAGGGGTAGCGGGTTACAATGAGCAGTTCTTC
CDR3: CASTEGVAGYNEQFF
size: .
V: TRBV2
D: TRBD2
J: TRBJ2-1

DNA: TGTGCCAGTGGCGGTGGGCTGCAATACAATGAGCAGTTCTTC
CDR3: CASGGGLQYNEQFF
size: .
V: TRBV19
D: .
J: TRBJ2-1

DNA: TGTGCCAGCAGCAGACGGAAACACACAGATACGCAGTATTTT
CDR3: CASSRRKHTDTQYF
size: few
V: TRBV3-1
D: .
J: TRBJ2-3

DNA: TGTGCCAGCAGCTTGACCGAGGACAAGTTCCAAGAGACCCAGTACTTC
CDR3: CASSLTEDKFQETQYF
size: few
V: TRBV5-5
D: .
J: TRBJ2-5

DNA: TGCAGCGTCGCTCAGGATTCCTACGAGCAGTACTTC
CDR3: CSVAQDSYEQYF
size: few
V: TRBV29-1
D: .
J: TRBJ2-7

DNA: TGTGCCATCAGTGAGTCGTGGTCCGGGACTAGCGGGGACCAAGATACGCAGTATTTT
CDR3: CAISESWSGTSGDQDTQYF
size: few
V: TRBV10-3
D: TRBD2
J: TRBJ2-3

DNA: TGCACAACTCGACAGGGGAGGAGAGGCTACACCTTC
CDR3: CTTRQGRRGYTF
size: many
V: TRBV20-1
D: TRBD1
J: TRBJ1-2

DNA: TGTGCCAGCAGTTTGAGGGGGGCGTGTAGCACAGATACGCAGTATTTT
CDR3: CASSLRGACSTDTQYF
size: medium-sized
V: TRBV12-3/TRBV12-4
D: .
J: TRBJ2-3

DNA: TGTGCCAGCAGTCCTCAACTAGCGGGGCCCCAAGAGACCCAGTACTTC
CDR3: CASSPQLAGPQETQYF
size: .
V: TRBV6-5
D: TRBD2
J: TRBJ2-5

DNA: TGTGCCAGCAGCTTGTGGACAGGGGACAATGAGCAGTTCTTC
CDR3: CASSLWTGDNEQFF
size: few
V: TRBV11-2
D: TRBD1
J: TRBJ2-1

DNA: TGCGCCAGCAGCTGGACTAGTCTGGGCAATGAGCAGTTCTTC
CDR3: CASSWTSLGNEQFF
size: few
V: TRBV4-3
D: TRBD2
J: TRBJ2-1

DNA: TGTGCCAGCAGTGATGGGGGCAGGCCCGGGGAGCTGTTTTTT
CDR3: CASSDGGRPGELFF
size: few
V: TRBV25-1
D: .
J: TRBJ2-2

DNA: TGTGCCAGCAGCCAGATGGGGAACAATGAGCAGTTCTTC
CDR3: CASSQMGNNEQFF
size: .
V: TRBV11-2
D: .
J: TRBJ2-1

DNA: TGTGCCAGCAGGCTAGCGGGGGGCAACTACGAGCAGTACTTC
CDR3: CASRLAGGNYEQYF
size: few
V: TRBV13
D: TRBD2
J: TRBJ2-7

DNA: TGTGCCAGCAGCCCCCGGGACAGGGGGCTGTCTGGGGCCAACGTCCTGACTTTC
CDR3: CASSPRDRGLSGANVLTF
size: many
V: TRBV13
D: TRBD1
J: TRBJ2-6

DNA: TGTGCCAGCAGCTTACGGGACAGGGGGCGGGATGAGCAGTTCTTC
CDR3: CASSLRDRGRDEQFF
size: .
V: TRBV7-2
D: TRBD1
J: TRBJ2-1

DNA: TGTGCCAGCAGTTTAATTCCAGGTTCCTACGAGCAGTACTTC
CDR3: CASSLIPGSYEQYF
size: .
V: TRBV27
D: .
J: TRBJ2-7

DNA: TGTGCCAGCAGCCCTATGGAAAACATTCAGTACTTC
CDR3: CASSPMENIQYF
size: few
V: TRBV11-1
D: .
J: TRBJ2-4

DNA: TGCGCCAGCAGCCAAAAGGGGGCTACGAATGAAAAACTGTTTTTT
CDR3: CASSQKGATNEKLFF
size: .
V: TRBV4-3
D: TRBD1
J: TRBJ1-4

DNA: TGTGCCAGCAGCCGTCCGAAGGTCGGGAGATGCGTGACCGGGGAGCTGTTTTTT
CDR3: CASSRPKVGRCVTGELFF
size: few
V: TRBV12-3/TRBV12-4
D: .
J: TRBJ2-2

DNA: TGTGCCAGCAGTTCGGGCACCGGGGAGCTGTTTTTT
CDR3: CASSSGTGELFF
size: few
V: TRBV12-3/TRBV12-4
D: .
J: TRBJ2-2

DNA: TGTGCCAGCTCACCATCGGGACAAAGCGGGGTAAACACCGGGGAGCTGTTTTTT
CDR3: CASSPSGQSGVNTGELFF
size: .
V: TRBV18
D: .
J: TRBJ2-2

DNA: TGTGCCAGCAGTGTTTACTCCCGGACTAGCGGTGACACAGATACGCAGTATTTT
CDR3: CASSVYSRTSGDTDTQYF
size: .
V: TRBV12-3/TRBV12-4
D: TRBD2
J: TRBJ2-3

DNA: TGTGCCAGCAGTGACAGGGACGAGCAGTACTTC
CDR3: CASSDRDEQYF
size: .
V: TRBV6-5
D: TRBD1
J: TRBJ2-7

DNA: TGCAGTGCTCCCCAGACGGAAGGGAATGAAAAACTGTTTTTT
CDR3: CSAPQTEGNEKLFF
size: .
V: TRBV20-1
D: .
J: TRBJ1-4

DNA: TGTGCCAGCAGCCTCGCCGGGGAGAATGAGCAGTTCTTC
CDR3: CASSLAGENEQFF
size: few
V: TRBV28
D: .
J: TRBJ2-1

DNA: TGTGCCAGTAGTGGTAATCCCGGGACAGCGGCCCATAACTATGGCTACACCTTC
CDR3: CASSGNPGTAAHNYGYTF
size: .
V: TRBV19
D: TRBD1
J: TRBJ1-2

DNA: TGTGCCAGCAGCTCGACAGGGGGCGAACCCCAGAATTCACCCCTCCACTTT
CDR3: CASSSTGGEPQNSPLHF
size: .
V: TRBV7-9
D: TRBD1
J: TRBJ1-6

DNA: TGTGCCAGCAGCTTAAGGGTCGGAGAGGCCCACCCTTACTATGGCTACACCTTC
CDR3: CASSLRVGEAHPYYGYTF
size: .
V: TRBV7-2
D: .
J: TRBJ1-2

DNA: TGTGCCACCAAACCGGGACAGGGTAACAATGAGCAGTTCTTC
CDR3: CATKPGQGNNEQFF
size: .
V: TRBV10-3
D: TRBD1
J: TRBJ2-1

DNA: TGTGCCAGCAGCCGGACTAGCGGGAGTCTCCACAATGAGCAGTTCTTC
CDR3: CASSRTSGSLHNEQFF
size: .
V: TRBV7-9
D: TRBD2
J: TRBJ2-1

DNA: TGTGCCAGCAGTTGGACTAGCGGGATAAACGAGCAGTACTTC
CDR3: CASSWTSGINEQYF
size: .
V: TRBV6-2/TRBV6-3
D: TRBD2
J: TRBJ2-7

DNA: TGTGCCAGCAGCCCACGGACGGGGGGAGCTCCCCAGTACTTC
CDR3: CASSPRTGGAPQYF
size: medium-sized
V: TRBV3-1
D: TRBD2
J: TRBJ2-5

DNA: TGTGCCAGCAGCTTAGGGCGATTGGGGTCACCGAACACCGGGGAGCTGTTTTTT
CDR3: CASSLGRLGSPNTGELFF
size: .
V: TRBV7-9
D: .
J: TRBJ2-2

DNA: TGTGCCAGCAGCTCACGAAGCGGGATCAGAGAGACCCAGTACTTC
CDR3: CASSSRSGIRETQYF
size: many
V: TRBV3-1
D: TRBD2
J: TRBJ2-5

DNA: TGTGCCAGCAGTGGGGGACTAGAGCCTAGCACAGATACGCAGTATTTT
CDR3: CASSGGLEPSTDTQYF
size: medium-sized
V: TRBV28
D: TRBD2
J: TRBJ2-3

DNA: TGTGCCAGCAGCTTAGCGCTCCGGACAGAAAACTATGGCTACACCTTC
CDR3: CASSLALRTENYGYTF
size: few
V: TRBV7-9
D: .
J: TRBJ1-2

DNA: TGTGCCAGCAGTTTTGGCGGGGGCACAGATACGCAGTATTTT
CDR3: CASSFGGGTDTQYF
size: few
V: TRBV6-2/TRBV6-3
D: .
J: TRBJ2-3

DNA: TGTGCCAGCAGTTTAGGGGGGACCGTAGGGGAGCTGTTTTTT
CDR3: CASSLGGTVGELFF
size: .
V: TRBV27
D: .
J: TRBJ2-2

DNA: TGTGCCAGCAGCTACTTCGGGGCGCAAACTGAAGCTTTCTTT
CDR3: CASSYFGAQTEAFF
size: .
V: TRBV7-2
D: .
J: TRBJ1-1

DNA: TGTGCCAGCAGTTTTCTTAATGAGCAGTTCTTC
CDR3: CASSFLNEQFF
size: once
V: TRBV6-2/TRBV6-3
D: .
J: TRBJ2-1

DNA: TGCAGTCGGACTAGCGAGACCTACAATGAGCAGTTCTTC
CDR3: CSRTSETYNEQFF
size: many
V: TRBV20-1
D: TRBD2
J: TRBJ2-1

DNA: TGTGCCAGCAGTTTATGGGGGTCCCTTTGGTATGAGCAGTTCTTC
CDR3: CASSLWGSLWYEQFF
size: few
V: TRBV12-3/TRBV12-4
D: .
J: TRBJ2-1

DNA: TGTGCCAGCAGCCCAGAGGGATTTCAAGAGACCCAGTACTTC
CDR3: CASSPEGFQETQYF
size: few
V: TRBV7-9
D: .
J: TRBJ2-5

DNA: TGTGCCGCACAGGACTTTCGGTCCTACGAGCAGTACTTC
CDR3: CAAQDFRSYEQYF
size: .
V: TRBV28
D: .
J: TRBJ2-7

DNA: TGTGCCAGCAGCGTAGCTGGCGCTAGCCTACTATCCTACAATGAGCAGTTCTTC
CDR3: CASSVAGASLLSYNEQFF
size: .
V: TRBV9
D: .
J: TRBJ2-1